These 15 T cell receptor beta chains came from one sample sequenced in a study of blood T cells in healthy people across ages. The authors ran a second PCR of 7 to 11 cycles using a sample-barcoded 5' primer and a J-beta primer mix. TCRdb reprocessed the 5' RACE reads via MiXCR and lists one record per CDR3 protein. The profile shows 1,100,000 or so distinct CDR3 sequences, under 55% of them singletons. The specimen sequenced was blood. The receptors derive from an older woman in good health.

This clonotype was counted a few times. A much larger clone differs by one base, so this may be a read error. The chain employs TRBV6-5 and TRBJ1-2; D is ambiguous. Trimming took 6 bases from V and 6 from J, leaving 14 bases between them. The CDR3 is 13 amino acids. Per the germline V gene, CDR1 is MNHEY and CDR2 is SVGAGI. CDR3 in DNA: TGTGCCAGCAGGTGTGAGGGATTAGATGGCTACACCTTC. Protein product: CASRCEGLDGYTF.

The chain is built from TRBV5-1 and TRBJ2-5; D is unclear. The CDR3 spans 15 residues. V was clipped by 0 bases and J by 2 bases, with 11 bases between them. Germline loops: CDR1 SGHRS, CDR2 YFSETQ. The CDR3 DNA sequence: TGCGCCAGCAGCTTGGAAGGTCTACCTCAAGAGACCCAGTACTTC. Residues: CASSLEGLPQETQYF.

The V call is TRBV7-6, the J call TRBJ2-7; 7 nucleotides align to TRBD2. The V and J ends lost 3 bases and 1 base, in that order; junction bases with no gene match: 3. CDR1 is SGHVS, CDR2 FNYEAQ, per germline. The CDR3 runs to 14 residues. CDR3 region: CASSLQRESYEQYF. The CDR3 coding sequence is TGTGCCAGCAGCTTGCAGCGGGAATCCTACGAGCAGTACTTC.

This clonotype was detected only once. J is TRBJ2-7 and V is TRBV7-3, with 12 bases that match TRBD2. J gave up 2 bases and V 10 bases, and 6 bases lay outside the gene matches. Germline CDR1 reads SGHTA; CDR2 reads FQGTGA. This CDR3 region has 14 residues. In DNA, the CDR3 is TGTGCCATCTGGACTAGCGGGGCCCCCTACGAGCAGTACTTC. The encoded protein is CAIWTSGAPYEQYF.

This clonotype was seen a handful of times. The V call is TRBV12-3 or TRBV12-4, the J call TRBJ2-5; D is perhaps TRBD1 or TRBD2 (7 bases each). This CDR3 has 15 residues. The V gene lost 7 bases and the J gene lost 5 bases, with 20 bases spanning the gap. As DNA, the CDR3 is TGTGCCAGCACCCTGGGACAGCGGGACACGGAGACCCAGTACTTC. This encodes CASTLGQRDTETQYF.

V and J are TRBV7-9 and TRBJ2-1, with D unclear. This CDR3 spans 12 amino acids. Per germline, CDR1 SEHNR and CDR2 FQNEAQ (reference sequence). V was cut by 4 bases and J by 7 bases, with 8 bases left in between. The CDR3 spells CASSSPSNEQFF. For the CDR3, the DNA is TGTGCCAGCAGCTCTCCGAGTAATGAGCAGTTCTTC. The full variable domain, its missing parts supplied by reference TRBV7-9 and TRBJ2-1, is DTGVSQNPRHKITKRGQNVTFRCDPISEHNRLYWYRQTLGQGPEFLTYFQNEAQLEKSRLLSDRFSAERPKGSFSTLEIQRTEQGDSAMYLCASSSPSNEQFFGPGTRLTVL.

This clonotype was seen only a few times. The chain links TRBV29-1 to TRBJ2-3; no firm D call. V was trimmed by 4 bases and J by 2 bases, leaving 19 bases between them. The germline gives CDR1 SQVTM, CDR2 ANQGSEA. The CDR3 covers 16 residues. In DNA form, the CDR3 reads TGCAGCGTTGTGCCTTCAATGAAGGCAGTCACAGATACGCAGTATTTT. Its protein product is CSVVPSMKAVTDTQYF.

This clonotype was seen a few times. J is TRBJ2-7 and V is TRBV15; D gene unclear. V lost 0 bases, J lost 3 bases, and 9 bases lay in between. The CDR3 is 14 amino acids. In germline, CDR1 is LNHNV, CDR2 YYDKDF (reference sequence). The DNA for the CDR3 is TGTGCCACCAGCAGAGAATTGCCTCGCTACGAGCAGTACTTC. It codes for CATSRELPRYEQYF.

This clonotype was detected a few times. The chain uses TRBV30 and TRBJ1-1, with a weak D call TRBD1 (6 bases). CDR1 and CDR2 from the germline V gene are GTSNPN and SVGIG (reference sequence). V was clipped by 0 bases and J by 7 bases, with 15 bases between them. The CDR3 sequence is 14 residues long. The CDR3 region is CAWSVRGNRGEAFF. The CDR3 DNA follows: TGTGCCTGGAGTGTAAGGGGGAATCGAGGTGAAGCTTTCTTT.

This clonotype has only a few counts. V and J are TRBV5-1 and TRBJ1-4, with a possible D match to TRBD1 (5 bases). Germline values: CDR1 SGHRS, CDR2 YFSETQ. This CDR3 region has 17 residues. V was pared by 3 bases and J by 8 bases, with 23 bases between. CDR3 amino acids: CASSSGLTMVASEKLFF. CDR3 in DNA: TGCGCCAGCAGCTCGGGACTTACTATGGTGGCATCAGAAAAACTGTTTTTT.

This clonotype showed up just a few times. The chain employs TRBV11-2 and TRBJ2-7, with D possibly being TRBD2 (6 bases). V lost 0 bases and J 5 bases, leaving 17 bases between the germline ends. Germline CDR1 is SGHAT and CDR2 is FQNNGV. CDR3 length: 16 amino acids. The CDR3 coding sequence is TGTGCCAGCAGCTTAGATCTTTGGGACTTTTCCAACGAGCAGTACTTC. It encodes CASSLDLWDFSNEQYF.

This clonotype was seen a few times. The DNA of the CDR3 is TGTGCCAGCAGTTCCGGGACTACCCTAAGCACAGATACGCAGTATTTT. Its protein is CASSSGTTLSTDTQYF. V is TRBV6-2 or TRBV6-3 and J is TRBJ2-3; 7 nucleotides agree with TRBD2. The J segment lost 0 bases and the V segment lost 4 bases, leaving 7 bases of the junction unmatched. The CDR3 runs to 16 residues. CDR1 MNHEY and CDR2 SVGEGT come from the germline V gene.

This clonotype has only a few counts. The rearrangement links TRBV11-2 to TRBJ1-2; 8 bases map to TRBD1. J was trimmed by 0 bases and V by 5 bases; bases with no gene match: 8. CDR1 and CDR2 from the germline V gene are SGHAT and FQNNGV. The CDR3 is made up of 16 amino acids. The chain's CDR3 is CASSARQGPANYGYTF. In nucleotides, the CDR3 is TGTGCCAGCAGCGCCCGACAGGGGCCAGCTAACTATGGCTACACCTTC.

The CDR3 bases are TGTGCCAGCAGCCAACAGTACAAGCAGTACTTC. As protein: CASSQQYKQYF. The chain links TRBV7-2 to TRBJ2-7; D unresolved. The CDR3 runs 11 residues. V lost 5 bases to trimming and J lost 8 bases, with 10 bases between them. Germline V gene data show CDR1 as SGHTA and CDR2 as FQGNSA. The full variable domain, rest sourced from reference TRBV7-2 and TRBJ2-7, is GAGVSQSPSNKVTEKGKDVELRCDPISGHTALYWYRQSLGQGLEFLIYFQGNSAPDKSGLPSDRFSAERTGGSVSTLTIQRTQQEDSAVYLCASSQQYKQYFGPGTRLTVT.

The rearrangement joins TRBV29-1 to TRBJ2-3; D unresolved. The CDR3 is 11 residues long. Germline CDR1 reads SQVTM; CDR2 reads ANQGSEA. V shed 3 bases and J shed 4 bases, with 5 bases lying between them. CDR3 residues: CSVDFPDTQYF. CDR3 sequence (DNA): TGCAGCGTTGATTTCCCAGATACGCAGTATTTT.